This TCR beta chain was sequenced in a study of blood T cell repertoires in COVID-19. Germline V gene sequence: CDR1 MNHEY, CDR2 SVGEGT. This CDR3 comprises 13 residues. The trim removed 2 bases at V and 6 bases at J, leaving 4 bases unmatched. In the original processing: Amplified reference gene primers provided the basis for estimating nucleated cell counts. Sequencing was performed with immunoSEQ multiplex PCR; in TCRdb, only in-frame clones are kept and a portion is missing. The DNA gave D and trimming, while V, J and clone size come from that table. The sample contains 130,000 or so clones, approximately 71% of which appear only once.

The chain links TRBV6-2 or TRBV6-3 to TRBJ2-7; 7 bases are a match to TRBD1. This receptor was identified in a human donor in a cohort sampled during active COVID-19. Input material: peripheral blood. Written as DNA, the CDR3 is TGTGCCAGCAGTTACCGCAACAGGGGCGAGCAGTACTTC. The encoded protein is CASSYRNRGEQYF.